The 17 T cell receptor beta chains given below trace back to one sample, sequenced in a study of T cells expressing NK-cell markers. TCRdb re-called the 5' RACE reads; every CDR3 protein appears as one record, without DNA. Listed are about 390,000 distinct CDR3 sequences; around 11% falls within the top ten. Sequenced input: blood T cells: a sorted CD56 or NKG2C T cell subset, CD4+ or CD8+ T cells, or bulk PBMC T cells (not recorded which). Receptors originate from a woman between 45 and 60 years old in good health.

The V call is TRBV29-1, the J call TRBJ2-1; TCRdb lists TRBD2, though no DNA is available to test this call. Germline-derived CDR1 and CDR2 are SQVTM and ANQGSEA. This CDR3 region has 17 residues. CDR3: CSVEGISSGTSYNEQFF.

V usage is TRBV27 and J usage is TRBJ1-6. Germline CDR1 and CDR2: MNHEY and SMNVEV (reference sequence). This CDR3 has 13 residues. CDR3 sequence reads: CASSFGANSPLHF.

This CDR3 reads CASSAGTDNEQFF. This rearrangement joins TRBV27 to TRBJ2-1; TCRdb calls TRBD1, which cannot be checked without DNA. Germline loops: CDR1 MNHEY, CDR2 SMNVEV (reference sequence). The CDR3 runs 13 residues.

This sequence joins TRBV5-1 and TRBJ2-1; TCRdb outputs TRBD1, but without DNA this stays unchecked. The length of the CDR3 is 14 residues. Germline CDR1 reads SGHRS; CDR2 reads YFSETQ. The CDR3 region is CASSLAGPPGGQFF.

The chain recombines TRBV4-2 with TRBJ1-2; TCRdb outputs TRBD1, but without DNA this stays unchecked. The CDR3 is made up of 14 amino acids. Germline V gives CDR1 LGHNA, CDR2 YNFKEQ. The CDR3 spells CASSQARQGGGYTF.

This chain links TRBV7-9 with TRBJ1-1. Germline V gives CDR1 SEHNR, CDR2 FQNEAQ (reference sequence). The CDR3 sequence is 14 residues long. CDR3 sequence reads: CASSSGSLLRGAFF.

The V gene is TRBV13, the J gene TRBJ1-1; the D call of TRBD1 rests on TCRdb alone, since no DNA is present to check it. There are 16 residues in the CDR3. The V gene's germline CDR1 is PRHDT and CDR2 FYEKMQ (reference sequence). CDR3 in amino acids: CASRIITEGQGSLAFF.

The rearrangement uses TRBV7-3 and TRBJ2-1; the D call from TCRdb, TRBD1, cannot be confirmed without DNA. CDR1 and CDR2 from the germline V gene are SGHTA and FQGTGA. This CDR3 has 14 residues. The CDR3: CASSFGGPYNEQFF. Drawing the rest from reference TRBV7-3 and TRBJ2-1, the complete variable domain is GAGVSQTPSNKVTEKGKYVELRCDPISGHTALYWYRQSLGQGPEFLIYFQGTGAADDSGLPNDRFFAVRPEGSVSTLKIQRTERGDSAVYLCASSFGGPYNEQFFGPGTRLTVL.

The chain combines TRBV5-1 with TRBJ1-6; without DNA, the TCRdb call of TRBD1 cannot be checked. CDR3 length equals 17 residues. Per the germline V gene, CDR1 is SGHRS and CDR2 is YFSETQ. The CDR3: CASSPKGESSYNSPLHF.

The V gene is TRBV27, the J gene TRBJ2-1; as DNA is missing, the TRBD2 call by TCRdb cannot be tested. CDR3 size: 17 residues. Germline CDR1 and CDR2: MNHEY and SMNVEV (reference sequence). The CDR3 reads CASSLGSWGSPSNEQFF.

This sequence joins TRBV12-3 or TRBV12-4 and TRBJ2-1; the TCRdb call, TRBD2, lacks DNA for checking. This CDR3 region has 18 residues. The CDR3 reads CASAGGSGRASSYNEQFF.

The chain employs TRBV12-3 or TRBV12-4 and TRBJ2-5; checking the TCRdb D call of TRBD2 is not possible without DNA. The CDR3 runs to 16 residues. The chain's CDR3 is CASSFKSGSGQETQYF.

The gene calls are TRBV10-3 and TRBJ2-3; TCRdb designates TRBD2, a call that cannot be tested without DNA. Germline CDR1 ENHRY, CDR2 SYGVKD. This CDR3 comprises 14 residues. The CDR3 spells CAISGTRFPDTQYF.

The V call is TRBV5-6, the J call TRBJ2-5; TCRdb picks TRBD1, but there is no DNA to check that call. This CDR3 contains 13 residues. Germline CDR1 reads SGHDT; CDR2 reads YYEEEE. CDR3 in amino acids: CASSLGGEETQYF.

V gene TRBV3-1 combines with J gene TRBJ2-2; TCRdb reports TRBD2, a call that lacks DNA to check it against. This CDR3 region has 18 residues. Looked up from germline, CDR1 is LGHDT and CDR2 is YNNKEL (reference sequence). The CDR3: CASSQDRFGLAGRMELFF. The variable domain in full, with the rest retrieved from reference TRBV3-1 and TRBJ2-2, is DTAVSQTPKYLVTQMGNDKSIKCEQNLGHDTMYWYKQDSKKFLKIMFSYNNKELIINETVPNRFSPKSPDKAHLNLHINSLELGDSAVYFCASSQDRFGLAGRMELFFGEGSRLTVL.

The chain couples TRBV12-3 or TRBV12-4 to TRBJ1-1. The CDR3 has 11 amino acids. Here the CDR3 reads CASSLEALAFF.

The CDR3 reads CASSTGTGSYGYTF. The rearrangement joins TRBV5-1 to TRBJ1-2; TCRdb gives TRBD1 as the D gene, but with no DNA this cannot be confirmed. The CDR3 consists of 14 residues. The germline V gene has CDR1 SGHRS and CDR2 YFSETQ. The whole variable domain, remainder taken from reference TRBV5-1 and TRBJ1-2, is KAGVTQTPRYLIKTRGQQVTLSCSPISGHRSVSWYQQTPGQGLQFLFEYFSETQRNKGNFPGRFSGRQFSNSRSEMNVSTLELGDSALYLCASSTGTGSYGYTFGSGTRLTVV.